This T cell receptor (beta chain) is drawn from a study of read filtering for tumor transcriptome and immune sequencing. Study overall: TCR-mapped reads were about 3.5 to 10.27 million with IR-seq versus about 85 to 1273 with RNA-seq.

Trimming shortened V by 4 bases and J by 4 bases, and 15 bases separated the two germline ends. Germline CDR1 reads DFQATT; CDR2 reads SNEGSKA (reference sequence). The CDR3 length is 14 residues. Study results and caveats: Sorted CD138-negative bone marrow cells were not purified T cells.

From 400 to 450 ng of RNA, a library with molecular barcoded alpha/delta and beta/gamma adaptors was made. TCRdb re-derived calls from the reads in MiXCR, one entry per CDR3 protein. The sample consists of tens of thousands of distinct CDR3 sequences, 20% to 25% of them appearing once. This clonotype appeared many times. Its antigen remains unknown. The chain employs TRBV20-1 and TRBJ2-3; TRBD1 might be the D (6 bases). This receptor was obtained from a donor at least 40 years old with multiple myeloma. The sequenced sample consisted of a population of CD138-negative cells sorted from bone marrow. The CDR3 reads CSATLGAISDTQYF. DNA for the CDR3: TGCAGTGCTACCTTGGGGGCGATCTCAGATACGCAGTATTTT.